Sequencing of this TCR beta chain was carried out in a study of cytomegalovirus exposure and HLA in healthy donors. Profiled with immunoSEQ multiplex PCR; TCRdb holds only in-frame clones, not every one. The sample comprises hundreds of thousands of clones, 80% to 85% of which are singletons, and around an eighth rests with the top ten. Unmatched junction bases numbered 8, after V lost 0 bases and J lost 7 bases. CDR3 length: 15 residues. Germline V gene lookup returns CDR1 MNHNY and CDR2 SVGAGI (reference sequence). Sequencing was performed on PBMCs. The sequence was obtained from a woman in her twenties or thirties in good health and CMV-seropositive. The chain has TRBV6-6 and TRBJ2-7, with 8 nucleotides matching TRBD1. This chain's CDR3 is CASSYSRRGQGEQYF. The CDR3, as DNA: TGTGCCAGCAGTTACTCGCGCAGGGGGCAAGGAGAGCAGTACTTC.